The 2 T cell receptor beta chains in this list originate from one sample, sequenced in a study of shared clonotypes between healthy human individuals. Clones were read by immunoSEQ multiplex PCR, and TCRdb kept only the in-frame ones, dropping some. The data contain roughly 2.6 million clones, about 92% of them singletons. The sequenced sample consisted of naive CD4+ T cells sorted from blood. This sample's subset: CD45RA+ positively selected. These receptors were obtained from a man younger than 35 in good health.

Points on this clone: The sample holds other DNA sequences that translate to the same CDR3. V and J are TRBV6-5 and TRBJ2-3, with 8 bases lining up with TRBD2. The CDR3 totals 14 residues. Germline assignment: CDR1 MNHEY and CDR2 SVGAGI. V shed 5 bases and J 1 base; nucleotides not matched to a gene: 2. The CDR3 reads CASSRRGGTDTQYF. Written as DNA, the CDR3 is TGTGCCAGCAGTCGGCGGGGGGGCACAGATACGCAGTATTTT.

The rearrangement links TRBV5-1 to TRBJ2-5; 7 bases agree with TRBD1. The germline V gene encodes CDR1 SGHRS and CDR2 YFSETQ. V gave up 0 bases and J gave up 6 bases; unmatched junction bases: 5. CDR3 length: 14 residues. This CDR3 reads CASSLGQGLQTQYF. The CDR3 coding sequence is TGCGCCAGCAGCTTGGGACAGGGCCTTCAGACCCAGTACTTC.